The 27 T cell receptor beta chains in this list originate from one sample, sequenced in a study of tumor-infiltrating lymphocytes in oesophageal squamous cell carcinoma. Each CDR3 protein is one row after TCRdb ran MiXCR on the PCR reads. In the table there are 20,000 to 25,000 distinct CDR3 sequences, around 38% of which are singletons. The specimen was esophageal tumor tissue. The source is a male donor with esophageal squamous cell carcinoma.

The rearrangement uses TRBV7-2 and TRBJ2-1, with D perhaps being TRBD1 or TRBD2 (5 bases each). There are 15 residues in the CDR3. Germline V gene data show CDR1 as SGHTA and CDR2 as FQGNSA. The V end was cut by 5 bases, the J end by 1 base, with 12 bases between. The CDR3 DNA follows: TGTGCCAGCAGCCGGGACCGTCGTTCCTACAATGAGCAGTTCTTC. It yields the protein CASSRDRRSYNEQFF.

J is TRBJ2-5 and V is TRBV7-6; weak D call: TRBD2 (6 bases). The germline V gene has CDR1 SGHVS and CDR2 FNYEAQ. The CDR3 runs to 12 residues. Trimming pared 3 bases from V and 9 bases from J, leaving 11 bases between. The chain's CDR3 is CASSLTAGSQYF. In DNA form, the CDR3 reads TGTGCCAGCAGCTTGACCGCGGGGTCCCAGTACTTC.

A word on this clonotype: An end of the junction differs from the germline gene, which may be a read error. The CDR3 DNA sequence: TGTGCCAGCAGATCCGGGACAGGGGGCTCCACTGAAGCTTTCTTC. It yields the protein CASRSGTGGSTEAFF. V is TRBV6-8 and J is TRBJ2-7; 12 nucleotides agree with TRBD1. CDR1 is MNHGY and CDR2 is SAAAGT in the germline V gene. This CDR3 region has 15 residues.

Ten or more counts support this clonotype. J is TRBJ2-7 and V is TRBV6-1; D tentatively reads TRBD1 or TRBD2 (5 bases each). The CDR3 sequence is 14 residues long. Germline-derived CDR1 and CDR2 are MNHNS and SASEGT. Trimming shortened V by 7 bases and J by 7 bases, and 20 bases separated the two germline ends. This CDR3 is CASIAGTGTGEQYF. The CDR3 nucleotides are TGTGCCAGCATTGCCGGGACGGGGACGGGGGAGCAGTACTTC.

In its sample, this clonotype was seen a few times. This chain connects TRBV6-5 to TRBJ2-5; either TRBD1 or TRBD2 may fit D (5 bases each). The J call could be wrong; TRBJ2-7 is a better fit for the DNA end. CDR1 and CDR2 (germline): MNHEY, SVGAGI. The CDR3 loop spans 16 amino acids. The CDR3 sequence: CASSYAPLHGGYEQYF. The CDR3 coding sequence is TGTGCCAGCAGTTACGCTCCCTTACATGGGGGCTACGAGCAGTACTTC.

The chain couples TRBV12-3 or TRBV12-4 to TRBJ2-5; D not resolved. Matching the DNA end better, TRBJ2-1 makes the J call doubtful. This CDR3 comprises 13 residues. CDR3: CASSLGLFNEQFF. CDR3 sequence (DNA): TGTGCCAGCAGTTTAGGACTGTTCAATGAGCAGTTCTTC.

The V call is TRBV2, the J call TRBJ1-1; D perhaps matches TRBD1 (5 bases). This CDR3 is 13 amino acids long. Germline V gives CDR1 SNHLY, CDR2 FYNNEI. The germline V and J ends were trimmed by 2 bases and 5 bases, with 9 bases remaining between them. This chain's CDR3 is CASSEHQGTEAFF. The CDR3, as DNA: TGTGCCAGCAGTGAACACCAGGGAACTGAAGCTTTCTTT.

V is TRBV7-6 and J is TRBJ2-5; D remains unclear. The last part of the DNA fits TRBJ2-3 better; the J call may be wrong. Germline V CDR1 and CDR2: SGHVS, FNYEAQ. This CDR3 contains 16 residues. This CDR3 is CASSLGQFSTGDTQYF. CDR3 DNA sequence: TGTGCCAGCAGCTTAGGGCAGTTCAGCACCGGGGATACGCAGTATTTT.

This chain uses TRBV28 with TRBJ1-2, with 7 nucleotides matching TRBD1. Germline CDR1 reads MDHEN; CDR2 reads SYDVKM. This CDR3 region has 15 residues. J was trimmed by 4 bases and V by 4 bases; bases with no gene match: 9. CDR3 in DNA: TGTGCCAGCAGTTCAGACGACAGGGAGGTCTATGGCTACACCTTC. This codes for CASSSDDREVYGYTF.

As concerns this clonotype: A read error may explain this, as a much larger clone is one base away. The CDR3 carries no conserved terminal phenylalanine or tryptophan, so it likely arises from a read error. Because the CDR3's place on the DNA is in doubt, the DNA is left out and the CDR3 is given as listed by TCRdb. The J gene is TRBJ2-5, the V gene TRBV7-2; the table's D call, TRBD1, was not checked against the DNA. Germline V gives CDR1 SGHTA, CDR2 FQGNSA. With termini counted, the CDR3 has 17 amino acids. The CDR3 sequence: CASSPYITGGGGYTFGS.

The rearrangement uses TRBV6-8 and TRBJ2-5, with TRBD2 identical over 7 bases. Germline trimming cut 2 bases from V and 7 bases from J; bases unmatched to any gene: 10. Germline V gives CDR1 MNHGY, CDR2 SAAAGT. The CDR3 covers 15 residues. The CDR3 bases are TGTGCCAGCAGTTACCTTCAGGGAGGGGAGGGGACCCAGTACTTC. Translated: CASSYLQGGEGTQYF.

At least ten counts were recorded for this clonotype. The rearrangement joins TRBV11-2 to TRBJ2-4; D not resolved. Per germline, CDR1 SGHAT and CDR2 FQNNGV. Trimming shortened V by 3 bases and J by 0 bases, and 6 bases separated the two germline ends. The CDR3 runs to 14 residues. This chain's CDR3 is CASSFSPAKNIQYF. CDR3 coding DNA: TGTGCCAGCAGCTTTTCCCCAGCCAAAAACATTCAGTACTTC.

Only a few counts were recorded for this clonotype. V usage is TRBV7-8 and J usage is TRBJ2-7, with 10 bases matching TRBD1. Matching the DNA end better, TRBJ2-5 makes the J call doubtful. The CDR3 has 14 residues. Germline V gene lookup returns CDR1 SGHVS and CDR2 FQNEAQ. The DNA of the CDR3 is TGTGCCAGCACCTACAGGACAGGGGGAGAGACCCAGTACTTC. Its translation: CASTYRTGGETQYF.

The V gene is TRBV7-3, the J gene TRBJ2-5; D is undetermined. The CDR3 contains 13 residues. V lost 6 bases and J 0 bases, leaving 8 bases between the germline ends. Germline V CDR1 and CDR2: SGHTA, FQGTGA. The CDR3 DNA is TGTGCCAGCAGTCGATCGTACCAAGAGACCCAGTACTTC. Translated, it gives CASSRSYQETQYF.

The CDR3 here is CASSLPPGTGSVEQYF. The CDR3 coding sequence is TGTGCCAGCAGCTTACCTCCCGGGACAGGGTCCGTGGAGCAGTACTTC. The genes are TRBV7-8 and TRBJ2-3; 9 bases align to TRBD1. The J call may be in error: the DNA end matches TRBJ2-7 better. CDR3 size: 16 residues. Germline V CDR1 and CDR2: SGHVS, FQNEAQ.

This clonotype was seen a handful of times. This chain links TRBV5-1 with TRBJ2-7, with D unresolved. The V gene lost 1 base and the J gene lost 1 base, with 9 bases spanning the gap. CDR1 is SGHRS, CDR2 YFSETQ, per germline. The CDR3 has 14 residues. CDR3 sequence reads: CASSLLTASYEQYF. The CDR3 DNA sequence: TGCGCCAGCAGCTTGCTAACAGCGTCCTACGAGCAGTACTTC.

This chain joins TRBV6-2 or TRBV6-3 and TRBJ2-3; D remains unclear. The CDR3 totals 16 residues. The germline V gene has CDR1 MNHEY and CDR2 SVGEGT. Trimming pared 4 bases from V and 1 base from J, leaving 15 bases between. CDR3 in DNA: TGTGCCAGCAGTTCTCGGACCTCGCCGCGCACAGATACGCAGTATTTT. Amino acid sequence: CASSSRTSPRTDTQYF.

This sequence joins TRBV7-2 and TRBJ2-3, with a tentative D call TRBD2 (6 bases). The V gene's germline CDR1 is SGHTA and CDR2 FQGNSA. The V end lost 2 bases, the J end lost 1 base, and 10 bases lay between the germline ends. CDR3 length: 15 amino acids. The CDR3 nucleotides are TGTGCCAGCAGCTTACGGAGCGGGCGCACAGATACGCAGTATTTT. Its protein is CASSLRSGRTDTQYF.

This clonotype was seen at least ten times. CDR3 nucleotides: TGTGCCAGCAGCCGCGGATGGTTCCCCGGGACAGGGGTGTACAATGAGCAGTTCTTC. Translated: CASSRGWFPGTGVYNEQFF. This rearrangement joins TRBV7-9 to TRBJ2-1; TRBD1 matches 10 bases. The CDR3 has 19 amino acids. The germline gives CDR1 SEHNR, CDR2 FQNEAQ (reference sequence). V lost 5 bases, J lost 4 bases, and 17 bases stayed unmatched.

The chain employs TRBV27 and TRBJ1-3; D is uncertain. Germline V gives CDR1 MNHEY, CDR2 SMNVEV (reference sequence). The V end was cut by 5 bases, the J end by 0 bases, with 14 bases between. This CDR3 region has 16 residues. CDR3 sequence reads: CASSADGILSGNTIYF. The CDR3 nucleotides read TGTGCCAGCAGTGCAGACGGGATTCTCTCTGGAAACACCATATATTTT.

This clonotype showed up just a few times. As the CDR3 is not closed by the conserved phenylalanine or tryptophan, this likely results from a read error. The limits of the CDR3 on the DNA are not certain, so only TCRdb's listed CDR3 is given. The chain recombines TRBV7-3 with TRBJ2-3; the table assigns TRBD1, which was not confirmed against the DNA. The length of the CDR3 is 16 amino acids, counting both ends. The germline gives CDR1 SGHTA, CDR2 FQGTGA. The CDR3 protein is CASSLTGGAYEQYFGA.

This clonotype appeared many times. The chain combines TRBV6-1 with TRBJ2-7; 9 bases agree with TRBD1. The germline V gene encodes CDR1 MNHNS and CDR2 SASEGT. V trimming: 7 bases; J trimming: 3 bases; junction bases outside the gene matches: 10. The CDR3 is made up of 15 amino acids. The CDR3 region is CASIGTGGKNYEQYF. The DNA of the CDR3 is TGTGCCAGCATCGGAACAGGGGGCAAAAACTACGAGCAGTACTTC.

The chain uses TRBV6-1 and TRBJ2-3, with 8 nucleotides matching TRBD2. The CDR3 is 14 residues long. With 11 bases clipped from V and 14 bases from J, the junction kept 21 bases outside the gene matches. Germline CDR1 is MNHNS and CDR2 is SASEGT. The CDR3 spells CAGNSGTNTGELYF. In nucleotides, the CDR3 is TGTGCCGGGAATAGCGGGACGAACACCGGGGAGCTGTATTTT.

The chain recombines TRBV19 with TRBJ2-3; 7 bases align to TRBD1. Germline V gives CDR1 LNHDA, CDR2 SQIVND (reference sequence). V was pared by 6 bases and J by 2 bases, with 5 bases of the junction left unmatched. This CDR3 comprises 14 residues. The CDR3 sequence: CASRDRVFTDTQYF. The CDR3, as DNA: TGTGCCAGTAGAGACAGGGTGTTCACAGATACGCAGTATTTT.

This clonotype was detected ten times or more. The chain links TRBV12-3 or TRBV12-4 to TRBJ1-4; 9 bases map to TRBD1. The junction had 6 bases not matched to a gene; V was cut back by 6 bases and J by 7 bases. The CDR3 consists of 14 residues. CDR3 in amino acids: CASRDRTGAEKLFF. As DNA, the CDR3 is TGTGCCAGCAGAGACAGGACAGGGGCTGAAAAACTGTTTTTT.

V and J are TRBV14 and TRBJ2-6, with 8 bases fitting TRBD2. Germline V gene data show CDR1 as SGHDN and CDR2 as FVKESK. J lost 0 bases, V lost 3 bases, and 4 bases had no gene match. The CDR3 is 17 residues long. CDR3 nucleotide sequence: TGTGCCAGCAGCCATTTAGCGGGGACCTCTGGGGCCAACGTCCTGACTTTC. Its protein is CASSHLAGTSGANVLTF.

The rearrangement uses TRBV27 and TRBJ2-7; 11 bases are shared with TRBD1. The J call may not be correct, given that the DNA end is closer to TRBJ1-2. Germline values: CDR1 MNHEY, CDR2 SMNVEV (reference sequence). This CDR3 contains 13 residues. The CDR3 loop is CASSGQGARGYTF. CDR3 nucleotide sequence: TGTGCCAGCAGCGGACAGGGGGCGCGAGGCTACACCTTC.